These T cell receptor beta chains were read from a single sample in a study of blood T cell repertoires in COVID-19. Sequencing used immunoSEQ multiplex PCR; TCRdb keeps in-frame clones, though not all of them. The table has 250,000 or so clones, roughly 87% seen once; the top ten hold less than 5%. The sequenced sample was peripheral blood. These receptors all come from a woman aged 40 to 50 who had recovered from COVID-19. Each CDR3 is given with its conserved first and last residue. The D gene is left open where the match is weak. A clone size is listed for some rows: how often the clone was seen (once, few, many), or a class if it is expanded.

V: TRBV14; J: TRBJ2-5; D: TRBD2; size: .; CDR3: CASSQRRTSGRAKETQYF; DNA: TGTGCCAGCAGCCAAAGGAGAACTAGCGGGAGGGCCAAGGAGACCCAGTACTTC
V: TRBV19; J: TRBJ2-3; D: TRBD2; size: .; CDR3: CASRDPGGRTDTQYF; DNA: TGTGCCAGTAGGGATCCGGGGGGAAGGACAGATACGCAGTATTTT
V: TRBV6-5; J: TRBJ2-3; D: TRBD1; size: once; CDR3: CASSNRGGGTDTQYF; DNA: TGTGCCAGCAGCAACAGGGGTGGGGGCACAGATACGCAGTATTTT
V: TRBV11-3; J: TRBJ2-2; D: TRBD1; size: .; CDR3: CASSSNDRGRNTGELFF; DNA: TGTGCCAGCAGCTCAAATGACAGGGGGCGGAACACCGGGGAGCTGTTTTTT
V: TRBV19; J: TRBJ1-6; D: .; size: .; CDR3: CASSIGDTDSPLHF; DNA: TGTGCCAGTAGTATAGGGGACACAGATTCACCCCTCCACTTT
V: TRBV20-1; J: TRBJ2-1; D: .; size: .; CDR3: CSARGGNEQFF; DNA: TGCAGTGCCCGAGGTGGCAATGAGCAGTTCTTC
V: TRBV7-9; J: TRBJ1-3; D: .; size: .; CDR3: CASSSTGLAGNTIYF; DNA: TGTGCCAGCAGCTCGACAGGTTTGGCTGGAAACACCATATATTTT
V: TRBV7-9; J: TRBJ1-4; D: TRBD1; size: .; CDR3: CASSLEPSPGQGSNEKLFF; DNA: TGTGCCAGCAGCTTAGAGCCCTCCCCCGGACAGGGGTCTAATGAAAAACTGTTTTTT
V: TRBV4-3; J: TRBJ1-5; D: .; size: .; CDR3: CASSQDTQKPQHF; DNA: TGCGCCAGCAGCCAAGACACTCAAAAGCCCCAGCATTTT
V: TRBV2; J: TRBJ1-2; D: TRBD1; size: .; CDR3: CASSEQGAKYGYTF; DNA: TGTGCCAGCAGTGAACAGGGGGCGAAGTATGGCTACACCTTC